This T cell receptor (beta chain) was identified during a study of human T cells and chemical hapten exposure. Time point in this sample: patch test 1, 2 weeks after DPC sensitization. The treatment denotes: therapeutic diphenylcyclopropenone sensitization with weekly scalp DPC. Sample donors consisted of patients with alopecia, aged 18 to 70 years, who were suitable for DPC. Via MiXCR, TCRdb re-called the RACE reads, giving one row per CDR3 protein. Of around 150,000 distinct CDR3 sequences in the sample, about 15% are singletons; the top ten hold 1.5% to 2%. Per the germline V gene, CDR1 is MNHEY and CDR2 is SVGEGT. The CDR3 consists of 14 residues. Trimming left V 6 bases short and J 7 bases short, with 18 bases between.

This TCR derives from a woman in her twenties or thirties with alopecia areata. Some clones in this sample may be carry-over from other donors' samples. V usage is TRBV6-2 or TRBV6-3 and J usage is TRBJ1-2, with D perhaps matching TRBD1 (5 bases). Sequenced here: whole blood, sampled in connection with sensitization to the hapten diphenylcyclopropenone (DPC). CDR3 nucleotide sequence: TGTGCCAGCAGCGAACAGGCTCGCGGGTCTGGCTACACCTTC. Its protein is CASSEQARGSGYTF.